The following is a TCR beta chain sequence with its context. Its antigen is as yet unknown. The sample is drawn from a study of shared clonotypes between healthy human individuals. Broader study findings: The expectation was that sequencing depth would affect clonotype sharing among donors. Larger estimated richness was generally recorded for naive subsets relative to memory subsets.

The V and J ends lost 8 bases and 6 bases respectively, with 19 bases between them. Germline CDR1 and CDR2: MDHEN and SYDVKM. The CDR3 is made up of 15 amino acids. Some clones are missing from TCRdb's copy, which holds only in-frame ones; the method was immunoSEQ multiplex PCR. This table has more than 900,000 clones, around 78% appearing once. Sequences were obtained from memory CD4+ T cells from PBMCs. The subset is: CD45RA-negative fraction. The source is a man younger than 30 in good health. Some clones in this sample may be carry-over from other donors' samples. V gene TRBV28 combines with J gene TRBJ2-2, with D perhaps matching TRBD1 or TRBD2 (5 bases each). The CDR3 reads CASCWDPTAPGELFF. The CDR3 DNA reads as TGTGCCAGCTGTTGGGACCCAACAGCCCCCGGGGAGCTGTTTTTT.